This TCR beta chain was observed in a study of identical twins. As concerns this clonotype: Its antigen is currently unknown.

General study findings and limits: With abundant cord blood beta clonotypes, insertions were fewer; memory repertoires showed no such pattern.

CDR1 is MDHEN, CDR2 SYDVKM, per germline. The CDR3 runs 14 residues. Trimming took 8 bases from V and 0 from J, leaving 13 bases between them. A universal primer binding site was introduced by template switching. The final cDNA contained unique molecular identifiers. One entry per CDR3 protein results from TCRdb running MiXCR on the 5' RACE reads. This sample has 450,000 to 500,000 distinct CDR3 sequences, with 14% found just once. This same sample was also part of a study on yellow fever vaccine responses in identical twins.

The material sequenced was CD4+ T cells sorted from blood. The V gene is TRBV28, the J gene TRBJ2-5; no clear D gene. The sequence was collected from a woman aged 18 to 35 in good health. As DNA, the CDR3 is TGTGCCAGCTCCCTTTTTGGGTACCAAGAGACCCAGTACTTC. Translated: CASSLFGYQETQYF.